A selection of T cell receptor beta chains follows, all from one sample in a study of cytomegalovirus exposure and HLA in healthy donors. Only in-frame clones appear in the TCRdb table, and some are missing; sequencing was by immunoSEQ multiplex PCR. The table lists some 100,000 clones, about 85% of them singletons. Sequencing used PBMCs. These receptors were collected from a man aged 30 to 39 in good health and CMV-seronegative. Each CDR3 is given with its conserved first and last residue. The order of the fields is J gene, clone size, V gene, D gene, CDR3 protein, CDR3 DNA. The D gene is left open where the match is weak. Rows give clone size only sometimes, using once, few, many, or a class for an expanded clone.

TRBJ1-5 | - | TRBV19 | - | CASSIDRGHQINQPQHF | TGTGCCAGTAGTATCGATAGAGGGCACCAAATCAATCAGCCCCAGCATTTT
TRBJ2-7 | once | TRBV27 | - | CASSFLSSGTYEQYF | TGTGCCAGCAGTTTTTTGTCTTCAGGGACCTACGAGCAGTACTTC
TRBJ2-2 | - | TRBV7-6 | TRBD2 | CASSLSGAGTGELFF | TGTGCCAGCAGCCTTAGCGGGGCGGGCACCGGGGAGCTGTTTTTT
TRBJ2-6 | few | TRBV2 | - | CASSERGSGANVLTF | TGTGCCAGCAGTGAACGGGGCTCTGGGGCCAACGTCCTGACTTTC
TRBJ1-1 | few | TRBV28 | - | CASSLMGWGVDTEAFF | TGTGCCAGCAGTTTAATGGGTTGGGGGGTAGACACTGAAGCTTTCTTT
TRBJ2-7 | - | TRBV27 | - | CASSPVSPLEQYF | TGTGCCAGCAGCCCCGTTAGCCCACTCGAGCAGTACTTC
TRBJ1-1 | - | TRBV7-3 | TRBD1 | CASSREPGGSAEAFF | TGTGCCAGCAGCCGAGAGCCAGGGGGATCGGCTGAAGCTTTCTTT
TRBJ2-7 | - | TRBV5-6 | TRBD2 | CASSTGLAGNLYEQYF | TGTGCCAGCAGCACCGGACTAGCGGGGAACCTCTACGAGCAGTACTTC
TRBJ2-2 | - | TRBV5-4 | TRBD2 | CASSLGLAERNTGELFF | TGTGCCAGCAGCTTGGGGCTAGCGGAGCGAAACACCGGGGAGCTGTTTTTT
TRBJ2-3 | - | TRBV14 | - | CASSQFRASSTDTQYF | TGTGCCAGCAGCCAATTTCGTGCTAGCTCCACAGATACGCAGTATTTT
TRBJ2-3 | once | TRBV27 | - | CASSATVRWFTDTQYF | TGTGCCAGCAGTGCGACAGTCAGGTGGTTCACAGATACGCAGTATTTT